The following is a T cell receptor (beta chain) sequence with its context. The record originates from a study of T cell changes during pregnancy in multiple sclerosis. The CDR3 is made up of 17 amino acids. The trim removed 0 bases at V and 6 bases at J, leaving 10 bases unmatched. The germline CDR1 and CDR2 sequences are LNHNV and YYDKDF (reference sequence). Sequencing was performed with immunoSEQ multiplex PCR; in TCRdb, only in-frame clones are kept and a portion is missing. The sample has about 40,000 clones; roughly 92% are singletons. This clonotype originated in a female donor with multiple sclerosis, enrolled in a pregnancy study. The chain uses TRBV15 and TRBJ2-1; TRBD2 matches at 8 bases. This specimen was CD4+ T cells from peripheral blood mononuclear cells, taken before pregnancy. CDR3 loop: CATSREFLAGGSNEQFF. The DNA for the CDR3 is TGTGCCACCAGCAGAGAATTTCTGGCGGGAGGTTCCAATGAGCAGTTCTTC.